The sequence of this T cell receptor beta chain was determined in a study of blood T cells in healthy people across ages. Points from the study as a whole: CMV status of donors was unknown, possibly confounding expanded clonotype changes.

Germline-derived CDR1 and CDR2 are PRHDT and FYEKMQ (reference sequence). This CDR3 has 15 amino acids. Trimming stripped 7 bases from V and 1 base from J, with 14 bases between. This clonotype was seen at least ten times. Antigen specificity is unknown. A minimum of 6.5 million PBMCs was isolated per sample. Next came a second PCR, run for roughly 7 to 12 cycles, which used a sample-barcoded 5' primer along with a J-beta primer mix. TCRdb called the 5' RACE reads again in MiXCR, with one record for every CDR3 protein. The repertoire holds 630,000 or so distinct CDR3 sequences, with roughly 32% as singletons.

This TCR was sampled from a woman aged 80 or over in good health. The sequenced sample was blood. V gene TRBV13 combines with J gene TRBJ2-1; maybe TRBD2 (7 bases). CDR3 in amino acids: CASTEGGISYNEQFF. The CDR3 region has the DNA TGTGCCAGCACGGAGGGGGGGATATCCTACAATGAGCAGTTCTTC.